This TCR beta chain is drawn from a study of blood T cell repertoires in COVID-19. About the research overall: Both acute and convalescent COVID-19 samples were obtained from the United States, Italy and Spain.

Participants, about 18 to 95 years old, spanned around 26 US areas. CDR1 LGHDT and CDR2 YNNKEL come from the germline V gene (reference sequence). After removal of 4 bases from V and 8 bases from J, the junction contained 11 bases not matched to a gene. The CDR3 spans 15 residues. Study processing details: Reference gene primer amplification yielded estimated nucleated cell counts. This table comes from immunoSEQ multiplex PCR, and its TCRdb copy is limited to in-frame clones, with some not included. From that table come the V and J calls and clone size; the DNA was used to work out D and trimming. The table shows about 240,000 clones, with 80% to 90% occurring only once.

Input material: PBMCs or T cells enriched from blood (not recorded which). This TCR came from a woman in her thirties or forties who had been exposed to COVID-19. The rearrangement links TRBV3-1 (or the pseudogene TRBV3-2) to TRBJ1-5; 7 bases are shared with TRBD1. DNA of the CDR3: TGTGCCAGCAGCCCTGGCGACAGGGCTGCAAAGCCCCAGCATTTT. It encodes CASSPGDRAAKPQHF.